The 5 T cell receptor beta chains in this list originate from one sample, sequenced in a study of OX40 agonist ivuxolimab in advanced cancers. The library was produced with the immunoSEQ multiplex PCR assay. The clones in this table, taken by TCRdb from immuneACCESS, are in-frame only. Not every clone is retained; where verified, under half of the shortfall comes from an unresolved V gene, and the cause of the rest is unknown. The sample yields some 100,000 clones; about nine tenths were counted once. The ten largest account for 0.31% of the sample. The specimen was CD4+ or CD8+ T cells sorted from blood, collected in a trial of the OX40 agonist ivuxolimab. The source is an adult with an advanced solid tumor such as melanoma, head and neck, liver or kidney cancer.

This rearrangement joins TRBV4-2 to TRBJ2-1, with 7 bases fitting TRBD1. After removal of 0 bases from V and 11 bases from J, the junction contained 10 bases not matched to a gene. The CDR3 runs to 15 residues. Germline CDR1 LGHNA, CDR2 YNFKEQ. The CDR3: CASSQDQAPGQKQFF. The DNA of the CDR3 is TGTGCCAGCAGCCAAGATCAGGCCCCGGGACAGAAGCAGTTCTTC.

The chain uses TRBV6-6 and TRBJ1-5, with D hard to call. The length of the CDR3 is 14 residues. Trimming removed 0 bases from V and 10 bases from J, with 13 bases in between. Germline V lookup: CDR1 MNHNY, CDR2 SVGAGI (reference sequence). The DNA for the CDR3 is TGTGCCAGCAGTTACTCTGGGGAGACCCAACCCCAGCATTTT. Encoded protein: CASSYSGETQPQHF.

The chain couples TRBV5-1 to TRBJ2-1; no firm D call. V lost 2 bases and J 6 bases, leaving 3 bases between the germline ends. The CDR3 is made up of 11 amino acids. Germline CDR1 SGHRS, CDR2 YFSETQ. The chain's CDR3 is CASSFVNEQFF. The DNA of the CDR3 is TGCGCCAGCAGCTTCGTCAATGAGCAGTTCTTC. Full variable domain (outside the CDR3, taken from reference TRBV5-1 and TRBJ2-1): KAGVTQTPRYLIKTRGQQVTLSCSPISGHRSVSWYQQTPGQGLQFLFEYFSETQRNKGNFPGRFSGRQFSNSRSEMNVSTLELGDSALYLCASSFVNEQFFGPGTRLTVL.

This clone was counted between two and nine times. V and J are TRBV27 and TRBJ2-1; unclear D gene. CDR3 length: 14 amino acids. Deletions cut 3 bases from V and 5 bases from J, with 11 bases between. CDR1 and CDR2 (germline): MNHEY, SMNVEV (reference sequence). The CDR3 protein is CASSFSNRDNEQFF. As DNA, the CDR3 is TGTGCCAGCAGTTTCTCCAACCGAGACAATGAGCAGTTCTTC.

CDR3 residues: CASSLDSSEAFF. The DNA for the CDR3 is TGTGCCAGCAGCTTAGATTCCTCTGAAGCTTTCTTT. V gene TRBV7-2 combines with J gene TRBJ1-1; D gene uncertain. The CDR3 has 12 residues. V was trimmed by 1 base and J by 6 bases, leaving 6 bases between them. Germline CDR1 reads SGHTA; CDR2 reads FQGNSA.